This TCR beta chain came from a study of T cell responses to AZD1222 COVID-19 vaccine. Points from the study as a whole: Repertoires in all cases were sampled only once the peak T cell response had passed. Among spike-specific TCRs, nearly half reportedly target unmutated variant regions. Across spike, vaccine-associated CD4 TCRs were found, dominant at 160-218 and 743-854.

V lost 6 bases and J 4 bases, leaving 9 bases between the germline ends. The CDR3 is 12 residues long. Germline CDR1 and CDR2: MNHEY and SVGEGT. Using immunoSEQ multiplex PCR, the repertoire was profiled, and TCRdb retains in-frame clones only, with some absent. The table has some 150,000 clones, around 90% seen once. A word on this clone: What it recognizes is unknown.

The chain employs TRBV6-2 or TRBV6-3 and TRBJ1-2; D is ambiguous. The TCR sequence derives from an adult who received the AZD1222 COVID-19 vaccine. The sample in question was peripheral blood, obtained 28 days after the second AZD1222 dose. The CDR3: CASSGSSYGYTF. CDR3 coding DNA: TGTGCCAGCAGCGGGAGCTCCTATGGCTACACCTTC.